Listed below are T cell receptor beta chains from one sample, sequenced in a study of cytomegalovirus exposure and HLA in healthy donors. Profiling relied on immunoSEQ multiplex PCR, and the TCRdb table lists in-frame clones only, not all of them. The sample lists under 250,000 clones; roughly 87% were seen once. The sample taken for sequencing was PBMCs. The origin of the receptors is a man younger than 35 in good health and CMV-seropositive. Each CDR3 is given with its conserved first and last residue. The order of the fields is clone size, V gene, D gene, J gene, CDR3 protein, CDR3 DNA. The D gene is left open where the match is weak. Not every row has a clone size; where given, it reads once, few, many or a size class.

abundance: NA; v_gene: TRBV2; d_gene: NA; j_gene: TRBJ2-6; CDR3aa: CASSERGSGANVLTF; CDR3nt: TGTGCCAGCAGTGAACGAGGGTCCGGGGCCAACGTCCTGACTTTC
abundance: NA; v_gene: TRBV11-3; d_gene: NA; j_gene: TRBJ2-2; CDR3aa: CASSLTGGPNTGELFF; CDR3nt: TGTGCCAGCAGCTTAACCGGAGGGCCAAACACCGGGGAGCTGTTTTTT
abundance: once; v_gene: TRBV6-4; d_gene: TRBD1; j_gene: TRBJ1-1; CDR3aa: CASTRDRESTEAFF; CDR3nt: TGTGCCAGCACTCGGGACAGGGAGAGCACTGAAGCTTTCTTT
abundance: NA; v_gene: TRBV28; d_gene: NA; j_gene: TRBJ2-7; CDR3aa: CASISGPPYEQYF; CDR3nt: TGTGCCAGCATCTCCGGGCCCCCCTACGAGCAGTACTTC
abundance: once; v_gene: TRBV6-6; d_gene: NA; j_gene: TRBJ1-3; CDR3aa: CASSLQGHTIYF; CDR3nt: TGTGCCAGCAGCCTACAGGGTCACACCATATATTTT
abundance: NA; v_gene: TRBV7-9; d_gene: TRBD2; j_gene: TRBJ2-7; CDR3aa: CASSRGDGDEQYF; CDR3nt: TGTGCCAGCAGCCGGGGGGACGGCGACGAGCAGTACTTC
abundance: NA; v_gene: TRBV6-6; d_gene: NA; j_gene: TRBJ2-2; CDR3aa: CASVGGQHTGELFF; CDR3nt: TGTGCCAGCGTCGGGGGACAGCACACCGGGGAGCTGTTTTTT
abundance: NA; v_gene: TRBV6-5; d_gene: TRBD1; j_gene: TRBJ2-7; CDR3aa: CASTETGGVSREQYF; CDR3nt: TGTGCCAGCACCGAAACAGGGGGCGTCTCTCGCGAGCAGTACTTC
abundance: once; v_gene: TRBV11-3; d_gene: NA; j_gene: TRBJ2-1; CDR3aa: CASSPIGSYNEQFF; CDR3nt: TGTGCCAGCAGCCCGATAGGCTCCTACAATGAGCAGTTCTTC
abundance: few; v_gene: TRBV4-2; d_gene: NA; j_gene: TRBJ2-7; CDR3aa: CASSQEGGGSIDEQYF; CDR3nt: TGTGCCAGCAGCCAAGAAGGGGGCGGGAGTATCGACGAGCAGTACTTC
abundance: NA; v_gene: TRBV6-6; d_gene: NA; j_gene: TRBJ1-1; CDR3aa: CASGTSTEAFF; CDR3nt: TGTGCCAGCGGCACGTCCACTGAAGCTTTCTTT
abundance: NA; v_gene: TRBV11-3; d_gene: TRBD2; j_gene: TRBJ2-3; CDR3aa: CASSVTSGTDTQYF; CDR3nt: TGTGCCAGCAGCGTGACTAGCGGCACAGATACGCAGTATTTT
abundance: NA; v_gene: TRBV29-1; d_gene: TRBD1; j_gene: TRBJ2-7; CDR3aa: CSGRGDRVPYEQYF; CDR3nt: TGCAGCGGCAGAGGGGACAGGGTCCCCTACGAGCAGTACTTC
abundance: NA; v_gene: TRBV7-2; d_gene: NA; j_gene: TRBJ1-2; CDR3aa: CASSLEAVQGYTF; CDR3nt: TGTGCCAGCAGCTTAGAGGCAGTTCAAGGCTACACCTTC
abundance: NA; v_gene: TRBV2; d_gene: TRBD1; j_gene: TRBJ2-5; CDR3aa: CASGRDSPGETQYF; CDR3nt: TGTGCCAGCGGCCGGGACAGCCCCGGAGAGACCCAGTACTTC
abundance: NA; v_gene: TRBV7-9; d_gene: TRBD1; j_gene: TRBJ2-5; CDR3aa: CASAPWTGKNQETQYF; CDR3nt: TGTGCCAGCGCCCCCTGGACAGGGAAGAACCAAGAGACCCAGTACTTC
abundance: NA; v_gene: TRBV7-6; d_gene: TRBD1; j_gene: TRBJ1-2; CDR3aa: CASSLGQGLGYTF; CDR3nt: TGTGCCAGCAGCTTGGGACAGGGTCTAGGCTACACCTTC
abundance: NA; v_gene: TRBV27; d_gene: NA; j_gene: TRBJ2-7; CDR3aa: CASSLTGMSSYEQYF; CDR3nt: TGTGCCAGCAGTTTAACCGGAATGAGCTCCTACGAGCAGTACTTC
abundance: NA; v_gene: TRBV6-1; d_gene: TRBD2; j_gene: TRBJ2-3; CDR3aa: CASSATSGTGTDTQYF; CDR3nt: TGTGCCAGCAGTGCGACTAGCGGGACGGGCACAGATACGCAGTATTTT
abundance: NA; v_gene: TRBV5-4; d_gene: NA; j_gene: TRBJ2-3; CDR3aa: CASSYRGADTQYF; CDR3nt: TGTGCCAGCAGCTACAGAGGCGCAGATACGCAGTATTTT
abundance: NA; v_gene: TRBV20-1; d_gene: TRBD1; j_gene: TRBJ1-1; CDR3aa: CSARQDRVAFF; CDR3nt: TGCAGTGCTAGACAGGACAGGGTCGCTTTCTTT
abundance: once; v_gene: TRBV5-4; d_gene: NA; j_gene: TRBJ2-1; CDR3aa: CASSMWDGDNEQFF; CDR3nt: TGTGCCAGCAGCATGTGGGACGGCGACAATGAGCAGTTCTTC
abundance: NA; v_gene: TRBV5-1; d_gene: NA; j_gene: TRBJ2-3; CDR3aa: CASSLGTARADTQYF; CDR3nt: TGCGCCAGCAGCTTGGGGACAGCTAGGGCAGATACGCAGTATTTT
abundance: NA; v_gene: TRBV10-3; d_gene: NA; j_gene: TRBJ2-2; CDR3aa: CAISESTFGELFF; CDR3nt: TGTGCCATCAGTGAGTCTACGTTCGGGGAGCTGTTTTTT
abundance: NA; v_gene: TRBV5-1; d_gene: TRBD1; j_gene: TRBJ1-4; CDR3aa: CASSFSGQGTEKLFF; CDR3nt: TGCGCCAGCAGCTTTTCGGGACAGGGGACTGAAAAACTGTTTTTT
abundance: NA; v_gene: TRBV15; d_gene: NA; j_gene: TRBJ1-2; CDR3aa: CATSRGGLYGYTF; CDR3nt: TGTGCCACCAGCAGAGGGGGACTTTATGGCTACACCTTC
abundance: NA; v_gene: TRBV29-1; d_gene: NA; j_gene: TRBJ1-1; CDR3aa: CSVEKGGERAFF; CDR3nt: TGCAGCGTTGAAAAAGGGGGGGAACGGGCTTTCTTT
abundance: NA; v_gene: TRBV29-1; d_gene: TRBD1; j_gene: TRBJ2-7; CDR3aa: CSAEDRGYEQYF; CDR3nt: TGCAGCGCTGAGGACAGGGGCTACGAGCAGTACTTC